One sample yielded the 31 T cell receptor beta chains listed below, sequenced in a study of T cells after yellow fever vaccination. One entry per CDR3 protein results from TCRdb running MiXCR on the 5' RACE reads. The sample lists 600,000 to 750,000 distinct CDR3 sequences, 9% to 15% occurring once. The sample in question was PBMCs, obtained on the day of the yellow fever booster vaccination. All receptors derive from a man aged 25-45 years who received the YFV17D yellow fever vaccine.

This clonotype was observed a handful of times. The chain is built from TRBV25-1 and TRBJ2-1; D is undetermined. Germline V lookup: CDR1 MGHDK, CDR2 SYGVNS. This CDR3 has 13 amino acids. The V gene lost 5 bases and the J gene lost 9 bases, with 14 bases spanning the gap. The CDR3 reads CASSLSGWGEQFF. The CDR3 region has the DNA TGTGCCAGCAGTCTTAGTGGTTGGGGTGAGCAGTTCTTC.

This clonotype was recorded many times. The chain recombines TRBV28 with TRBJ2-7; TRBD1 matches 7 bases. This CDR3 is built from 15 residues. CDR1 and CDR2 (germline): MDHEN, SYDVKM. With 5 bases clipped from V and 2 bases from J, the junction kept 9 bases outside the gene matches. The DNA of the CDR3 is TGTGCCAGCAGTCCCACGGGGCAGGGGGCCTACGAGCAGTACTTC. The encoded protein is CASSPTGQGAYEQYF.

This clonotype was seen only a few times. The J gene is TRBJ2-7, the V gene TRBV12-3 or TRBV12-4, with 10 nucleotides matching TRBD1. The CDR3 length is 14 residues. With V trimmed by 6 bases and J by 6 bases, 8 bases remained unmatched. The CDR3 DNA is TGTGCCAGCAGCTCGACAGGGGGCTTATTCGAGCAGTACTTC. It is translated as CASSSTGGLFEQYF.

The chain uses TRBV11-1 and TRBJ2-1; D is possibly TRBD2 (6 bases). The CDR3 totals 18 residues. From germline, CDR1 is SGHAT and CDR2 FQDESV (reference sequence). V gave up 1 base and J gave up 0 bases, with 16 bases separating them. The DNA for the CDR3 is TGTGCCAGCAGCTTAGGCGCGGGGTCCCTTAGCTCCTACAATGAGCAGTTCTTC. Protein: CASSLGAGSLSSYNEQFF.

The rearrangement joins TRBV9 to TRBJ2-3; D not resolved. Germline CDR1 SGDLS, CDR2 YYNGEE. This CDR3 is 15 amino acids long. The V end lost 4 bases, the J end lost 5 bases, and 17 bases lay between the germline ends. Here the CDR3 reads CASSPVLVTVDTQYF. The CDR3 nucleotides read TGTGCCAGCAGCCCTGTATTGGTAACAGTAGATACGCAGTATTTT. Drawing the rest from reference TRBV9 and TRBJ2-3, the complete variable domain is DSGVTQTPKHLITATGQRVTLRCSPRSGDLSVYWYQQSLDQGLQFLIQYYNGEERAKGNILERFSAQQFPDLHSELNLSSLELGDSALYFCASSPVLVTVDTQYFGPGTRLTVL.

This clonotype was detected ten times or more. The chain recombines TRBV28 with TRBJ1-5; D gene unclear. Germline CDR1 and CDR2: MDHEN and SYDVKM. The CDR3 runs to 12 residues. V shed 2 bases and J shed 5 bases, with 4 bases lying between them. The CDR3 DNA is TGTGCCAGCAGTTTACCGGATCAGCCCCAGCATTTT. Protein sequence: CASSLPDQPQHF.

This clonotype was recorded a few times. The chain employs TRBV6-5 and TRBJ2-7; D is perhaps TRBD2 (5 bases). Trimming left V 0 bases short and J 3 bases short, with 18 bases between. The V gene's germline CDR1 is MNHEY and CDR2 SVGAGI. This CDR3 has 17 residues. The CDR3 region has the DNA TGTGCCAGCAGTTACTCCCCGGGCGCCGGGATTGACTACGAGCAGTACTTC. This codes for CASSYSPGAGIDYEQYF.

This chain's CDR3 is CASSLLAEGIEQYF. The DNA for the CDR3 is TGTGCCAGCAGTCTGCTAGCGGAGGGTATCGAGCAGTACTTC. V is TRBV28 and J is TRBJ2-7; 7 bases agree with TRBD2. The CDR3 spans 14 residues. J gave up 6 bases and V 5 bases, and 10 bases lay outside the gene matches. Germline V gene sequence: CDR1 MDHEN, CDR2 SYDVKM.

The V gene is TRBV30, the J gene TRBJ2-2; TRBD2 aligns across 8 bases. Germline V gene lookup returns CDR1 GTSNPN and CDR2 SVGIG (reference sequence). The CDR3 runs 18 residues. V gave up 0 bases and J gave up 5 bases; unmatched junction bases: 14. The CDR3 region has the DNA TGTGCCTGGAGTGTATACGGGACAAAGGGGACTAGAACCGGGGAGCTGTTTTTT. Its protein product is CAWSVYGTKGTRTGELFF.

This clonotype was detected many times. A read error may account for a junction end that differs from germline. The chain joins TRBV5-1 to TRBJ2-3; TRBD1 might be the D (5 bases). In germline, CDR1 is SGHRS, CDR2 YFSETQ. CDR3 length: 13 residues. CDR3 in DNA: TGTGCCAGCAGTTTTCCAGGGACAGATACGCAGTATTTT. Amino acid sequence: CASSFPGTDTQYF.

The CDR3 protein is CASSESIAGSSYGYTF. The CDR3 nucleotides are TGCGCCAGCAGTGAGTCGATTGCAGGATCATCCTATGGCTACACCTTC. The chain is built from TRBV10-2 and TRBJ1-2; no definite D call. This CDR3 is built from 16 residues. CDR1 is WSHSY and CDR2 is SAAADI in the germline V gene. Trimming left V 0 bases short and J 4 bases short, with 15 bases between.

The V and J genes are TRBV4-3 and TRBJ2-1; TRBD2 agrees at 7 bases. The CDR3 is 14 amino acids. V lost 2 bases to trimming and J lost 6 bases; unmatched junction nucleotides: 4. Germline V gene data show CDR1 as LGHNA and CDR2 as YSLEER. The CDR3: CASSQKAGVNEQFF. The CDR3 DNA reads TGCGCCAGCAGCCAAAAGGCGGGAGTCAATGAGCAGTTCTTC.

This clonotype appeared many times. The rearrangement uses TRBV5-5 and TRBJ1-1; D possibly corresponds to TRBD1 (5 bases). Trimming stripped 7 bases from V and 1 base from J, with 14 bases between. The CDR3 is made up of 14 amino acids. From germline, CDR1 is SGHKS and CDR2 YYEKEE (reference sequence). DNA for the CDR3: TGTGCCAGCCGGACGGGACCCGAGAACACTGAAGCTTTCTTT. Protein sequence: CASRTGPENTEAFF.

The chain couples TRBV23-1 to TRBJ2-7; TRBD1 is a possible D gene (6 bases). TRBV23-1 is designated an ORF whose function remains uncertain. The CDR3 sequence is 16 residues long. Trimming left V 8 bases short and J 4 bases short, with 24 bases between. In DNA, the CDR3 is TGCGCCAGCTGCCAGACCGGGACAAACTCAATATACGAGCAGTACTTC. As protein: CASCQTGTNSIYEQYF.

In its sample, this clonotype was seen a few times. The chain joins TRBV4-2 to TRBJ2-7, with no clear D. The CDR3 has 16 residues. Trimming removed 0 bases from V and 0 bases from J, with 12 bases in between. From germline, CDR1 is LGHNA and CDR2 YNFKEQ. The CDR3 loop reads CASSQDRATSSYEQYF. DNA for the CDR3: TGTGCCAGCAGCCAAGATCGAGCGACGAGCTCCTACGAGCAGTACTTC.

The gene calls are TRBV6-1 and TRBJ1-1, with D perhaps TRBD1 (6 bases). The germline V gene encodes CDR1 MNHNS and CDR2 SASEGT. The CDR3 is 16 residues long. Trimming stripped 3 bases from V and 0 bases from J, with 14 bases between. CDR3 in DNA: TGTGCCAGCAGTGAGTACGGACAGCAATTGAACACTGAAGCTTTCTTT. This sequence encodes CASSEYGQQLNTEAFF.

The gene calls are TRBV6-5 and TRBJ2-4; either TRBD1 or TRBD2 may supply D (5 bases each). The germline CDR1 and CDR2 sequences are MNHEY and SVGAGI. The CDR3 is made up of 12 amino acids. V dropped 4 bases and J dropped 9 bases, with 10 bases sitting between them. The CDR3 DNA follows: TGTGCCAGCAGTTCGGGGACCCCCATTCAGTACTTC. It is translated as CASSSGTPIQYF.

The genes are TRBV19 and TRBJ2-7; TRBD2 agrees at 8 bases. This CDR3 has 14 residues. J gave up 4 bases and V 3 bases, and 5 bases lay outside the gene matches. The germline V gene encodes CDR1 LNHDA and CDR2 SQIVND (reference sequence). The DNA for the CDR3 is TGTGCCAGTAGTATGGGCGGGAGGAAGTACGAGCAGTACTTC. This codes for CASSMGGRKYEQYF.

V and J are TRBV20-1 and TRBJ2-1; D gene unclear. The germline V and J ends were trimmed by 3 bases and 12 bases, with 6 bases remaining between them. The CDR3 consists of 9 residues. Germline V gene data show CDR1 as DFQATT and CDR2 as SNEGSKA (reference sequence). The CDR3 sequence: CSARVGQFF. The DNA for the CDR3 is TGCAGTGCTAGGGTTGGGCAGTTCTTC.

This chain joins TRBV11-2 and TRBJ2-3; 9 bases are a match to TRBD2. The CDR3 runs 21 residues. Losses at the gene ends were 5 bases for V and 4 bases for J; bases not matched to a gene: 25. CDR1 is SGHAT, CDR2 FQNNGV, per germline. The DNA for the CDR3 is TGTGCCAGCAGCCCTACTCGTTGGGGGCTAGCGGGAAATCGGCCACCAGATACGCAGTATTTT. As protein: CASSPTRWGLAGNRPPDTQYF.

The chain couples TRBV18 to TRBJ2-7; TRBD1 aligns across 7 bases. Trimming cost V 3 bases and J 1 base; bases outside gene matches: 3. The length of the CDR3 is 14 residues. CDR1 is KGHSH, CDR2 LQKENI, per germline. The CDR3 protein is CASSPSRGSYEQYF. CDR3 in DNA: TGTGCCAGCTCACCTTCCAGGGGGTCCTACGAGCAGTACTTC.

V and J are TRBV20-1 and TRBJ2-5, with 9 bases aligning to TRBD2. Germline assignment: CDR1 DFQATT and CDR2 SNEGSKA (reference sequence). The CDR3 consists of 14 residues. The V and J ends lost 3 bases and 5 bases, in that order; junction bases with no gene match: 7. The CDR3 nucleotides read TGCAGTGCTAGCCCAGCGGGAGGCCGGGAGACCCAGTACTTC. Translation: CSASPAGGRETQYF.

Here the CDR3 DNA reads TGCAGTGCTAGAGCCGGAGGAGGGTGGAGCTCCTACAATGAGCAGTTCTTC. As protein: CSARAGGGWSSYNEQFF. This chain connects TRBV20-1 to TRBJ2-1; D might be TRBD2 (6 bases). The CDR3 consists of 17 residues. V was cut by 1 base and J by 0 bases, with 16 bases left in between. Germline CDR1 DFQATT, CDR2 SNEGSKA (reference sequence).

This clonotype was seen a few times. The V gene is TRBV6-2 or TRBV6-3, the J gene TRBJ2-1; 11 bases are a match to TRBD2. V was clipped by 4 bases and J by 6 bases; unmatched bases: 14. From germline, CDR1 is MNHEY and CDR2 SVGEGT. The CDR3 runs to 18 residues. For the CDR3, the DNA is TGTGCCAGCAGTTCCGGGACTAGCGGAATGGGGTTACGCAATGAGCAGTTCTTC. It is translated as CASSSGTSGMGLRNEQFF.

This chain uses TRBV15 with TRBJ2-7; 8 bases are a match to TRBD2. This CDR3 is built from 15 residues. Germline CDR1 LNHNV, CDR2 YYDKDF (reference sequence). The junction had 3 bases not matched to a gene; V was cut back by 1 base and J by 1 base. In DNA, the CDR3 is TGTGCCACCAGCAGAGTAAGCGGGAGTTCCTACGAGCAGTACTTC. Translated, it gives CATSRVSGSSYEQYF.

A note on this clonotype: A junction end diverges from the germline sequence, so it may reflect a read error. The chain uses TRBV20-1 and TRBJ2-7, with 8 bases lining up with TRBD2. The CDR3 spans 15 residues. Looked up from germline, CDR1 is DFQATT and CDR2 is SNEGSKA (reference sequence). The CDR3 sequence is CCARDTSGPPYEQYF. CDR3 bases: TGCTGTGCTAGAGACACTAGCGGCCCTCCCTACGAGCAGTACTTC.

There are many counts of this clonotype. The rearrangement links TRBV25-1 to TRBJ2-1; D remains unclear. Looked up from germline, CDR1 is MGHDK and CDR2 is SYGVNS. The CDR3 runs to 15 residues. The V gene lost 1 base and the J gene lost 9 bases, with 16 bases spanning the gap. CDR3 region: CASSESTHIAGEQFF. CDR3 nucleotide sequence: TGTGCCAGCAGTGAATCCACTCATATCGCCGGTGAGCAGTTCTTC.

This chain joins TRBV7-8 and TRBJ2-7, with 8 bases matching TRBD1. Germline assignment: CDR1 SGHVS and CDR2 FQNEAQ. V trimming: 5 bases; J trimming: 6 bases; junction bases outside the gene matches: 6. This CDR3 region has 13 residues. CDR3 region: CASSPGTGPEQYF. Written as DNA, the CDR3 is TGTGCCAGCAGCCCGGGGACAGGCCCCGAGCAGTACTTC.

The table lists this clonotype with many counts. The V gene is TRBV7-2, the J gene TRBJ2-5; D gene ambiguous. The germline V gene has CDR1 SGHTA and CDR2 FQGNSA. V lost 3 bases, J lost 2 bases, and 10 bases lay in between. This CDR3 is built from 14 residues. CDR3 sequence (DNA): TGTGCCAGCAGCTTCCCCCAGCGACAAGAGACCCAGTACTTC. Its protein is CASSFPQRQETQYF.

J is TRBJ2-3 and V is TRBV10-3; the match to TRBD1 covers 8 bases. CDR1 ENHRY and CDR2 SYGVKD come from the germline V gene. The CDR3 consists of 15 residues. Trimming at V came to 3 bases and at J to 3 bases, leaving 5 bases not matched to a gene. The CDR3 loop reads CAISEDRGKTDTQYF. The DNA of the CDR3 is TGTGCCATCAGTGAAGACAGGGGTAAAACAGATACGCAGTATTTT.

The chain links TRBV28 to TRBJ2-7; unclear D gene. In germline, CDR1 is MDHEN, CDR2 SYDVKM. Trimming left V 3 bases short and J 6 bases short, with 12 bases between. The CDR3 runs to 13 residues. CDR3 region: CASSLGFPPEQYF. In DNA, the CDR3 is TGTGCCAGCAGTTTGGGGTTCCCCCCCGAGCAGTACTTC.